The 16 T cell receptor beta chains reported below all come from one sample, sequenced in a study of blood T cell repertoires in COVID-19. TCRdb's copy holds only in-frame clones and misses some; the assay was immunoSEQ multiplex PCR. Of under 200,000 clones listed, about 81% were seen once; the top ten hold approximately 15%. The sequenced material came from peripheral blood. The receptor source for this set is a man aged 30 to 45 with active or convalescent COVID-19.

A single count supports this clone. The gene calls are TRBV19 and TRBJ2-1; 12 bases match TRBD2. There are 15 residues in the CDR3. Germline trimming cut 5 bases from V and 6 bases from J; bases unmatched to any gene: 5. CDR1 and CDR2 from the germline V gene are LNHDA and SQIVND (reference sequence). CDR3 nucleotide sequence: TGTGCCAGTAGTGGAGGACTAGCGGGAATCAATGAGCAGTTCTTC. This translates into CASSGGLAGINEQFF.

Only one count was recorded for this clone. The chain's CDR3 is CASQTLSSYNEQFF. As DNA, the CDR3 is TGTGCCAGTCAGACATTGAGCTCCTACAATGAGCAGTTCTTC. The rearrangement joins TRBV6-5 to TRBJ2-1; D not resolved. V lost 9 bases and J lost 0, with 12 bases in between. Per germline, CDR1 MNHEY and CDR2 SVGAGI. The CDR3 has 14 amino acids.

V gene TRBV5-4 combines with J gene TRBJ1-6; D remains unclear. Trimming took off 4 bases at V and 7 bases at J, with 21 bases between the two ends. This CDR3 contains 17 residues. Germline-derived CDR1 and CDR2 are SGHNT and YYREEE (reference sequence). This chain's CDR3 is CASSPKSSLPFNSPLHF. The CDR3 DNA sequence: TGTGCCAGCAGCCCTAAATCCTCCTTACCTTTCAATTCACCCCTCCACTTT.

The chain combines TRBV15 with TRBJ1-4, with 9 bases lining up with TRBD1. V lost 1 base and J lost 4; bases outside the gene matches: 4. This CDR3 is 16 amino acids long. Per germline, CDR1 LNHNV and CDR2 YYDKDF (reference sequence). This CDR3 reads CATSRGGTGNNEKLFF. Written as DNA, the CDR3 is TGTGCCACCAGCAGAGGGGGGACAGGGAATAATGAAAAACTGTTTTTT.

The genes are TRBV2 and TRBJ2-1; TRBD2 might be the D (5 bases). V was clipped by 3 bases and J by 6 bases, with 12 bases between them. The CDR3 totals 14 residues. In germline, CDR1 is SNHLY, CDR2 FYNNEI. The CDR3 nucleotides are TGTGCCAGCAGTGATCGAGCGGTCCTCAATGAGCAGTTCTTC. Translation gives CASSDRAVLNEQFF. The whole variable domain, filled in from reference TRBV2 and TRBJ2-1, reads EPEVTQTPSHQVTQMGQEVILRCVPISNHLYFYWYRQILGQKVEFLVSFYNNEISEKSEIFDDQFSVERPDGSNFTLKIRSTKLEDSAMYFCASSDRAVLNEQFFGPGTRLTVL.

The genes are TRBV18 and TRBJ2-3, with D hard to call. Germline CDR1 and CDR2: KGHSH and LQKENI. The germline V and J ends were trimmed by 3 bases and 1 base, with 2 bases remaining between them. The CDR3 is 12 amino acids. CDR3 sequence (DNA): TGTGCCAGCTCACCCGGCACAGATACGCAGTATTTT. Its translation: CASSPGTDTQYF. The full variable domain, rest sourced from reference TRBV18 and TRBJ2-3, is NAGVMQNPRHLVRRRGQEARLRCSPMKGHSHVYWYRQLPEEGLKFMVYLQKENIIDESGMPKERFSAEFPKEGPSILRIQQVVRGDSAAYFCASSPGTDTQYFGPGTRLTVL.

Concerning this clone: The same CDR3 is also encoded by other DNA sequences in this sample. V gene TRBV18 combines with J gene TRBJ1-2; 8 nucleotides match TRBD1. CDR1 is KGHSH and CDR2 is LQKENI in the germline V gene. This CDR3 is 14 amino acids long. The ends lost 6 bases at V and 1 base at J; junction bases unmatched: 4. The CDR3 DNA reads TGTGCCAGCTCCCCGACAGGGGTTAACTATGGCTACACCTTC. Translated: CASSPTGVNYGYTF.

This sequence joins TRBV29-1 and TRBJ1-1; the match to TRBD1 covers 7 bases. Germline V gene lookup returns CDR1 SQVTM and CDR2 ANQGSEA. V lost 4 bases, J lost 8 bases, and 7 bases stayed unmatched. CDR3 length equals 12 residues. The CDR3 DNA reads TGCAGCGTTGGAACAGGGGTCGGGGAAGCTTTCTTT. It translates to CSVGTGVGEAFF.

This clone has a handful of counts. J is TRBJ2-7 and V is TRBV10-2, with a possible D match to TRBD1 (6 bases). Germline assignment: CDR1 WSHSY and CDR2 SAAADI. The CDR3 consists of 13 residues. V dropped 6 bases and J dropped 5 bases, with 14 bases sitting between them. CDR3 in amino acids: CASRGHSGHEQYF. The CDR3 region has the DNA TGCGCCAGCAGGGGACATTCCGGGCACGAGCAGTACTTC.

The rearrangement joins TRBV9 to TRBJ2-2; the match to TRBD2 covers 9 bases. CDR3 size: 17 residues. After removal of 0 bases from V and 2 bases from J, the junction contained 5 bases not matched to a gene. Germline lookup yields CDR1 SGDLS and CDR2 YYNGEE. The CDR3 DNA is TGTGCCAGCAGCGTAGAGCCTAGCGGGACCAACACCGGGGAGCTGTTTTTT. It translates to CASSVEPSGTNTGELFF.

V is TRBV2 and J is TRBJ2-1, with 11 bases aligning to TRBD2. J was trimmed by 2 bases and V by 5 bases; bases with no gene match: 20. The germline CDR1 and CDR2 sequences are SNHLY and FYNNEI. The CDR3 runs to 21 residues. CDR3 in DNA: TGTGCCAGCAGTTGGCTTGATAAGACTAGCGGGGACTCTACTCCCTACAATGAGCAGTTCTTC. It translates to CASSWLDKTSGDSTPYNEQFF.

The V gene is TRBV7-3, the J gene TRBJ1-1; D gene unclear. Trimming took 4 bases from V and 0 from J, leaving 9 bases between them. The CDR3 covers 14 residues. Germline V gives CDR1 SGHTA, CDR2 FQGTGA. This chain's CDR3 is CASSSLELNTEAFF. In DNA, the CDR3 is TGTGCCAGCAGCTCGTTGGAGTTGAACACTGAAGCTTTCTTT.

The chain employs TRBV19 and TRBJ1-1; D may be TRBD1 (6 bases). The germline V and J ends were trimmed by 10 bases and 3 bases, with 18 bases remaining between them. Per the germline V gene, CDR1 is LNHDA and CDR2 is SQIVND (reference sequence). This CDR3 contains 14 residues. CDR3 sequence: CATGRGGSYTEAFF. The CDR3 nucleotides are TGTGCCACCGGAAGGGGGGGGTCGTACACTGAAGCTTTCTTT.

The chain is built from TRBV5-1 and TRBJ1-4, with 9 bases matching TRBD1. Trimming at V came to 0 bases and at J to 8 bases, leaving 5 bases not matched to a gene. CDR1 is SGHRS and CDR2 is YFSETQ in the germline V gene. The length of the CDR3 is 15 residues. CDR3 amino acids: CASSLGDRDGEKLFF. CDR3 DNA sequence: TGCGCCAGCAGCTTGGGGGACAGGGATGGAGAAAAACTGTTTTTT.

This chain joins TRBV9 and TRBJ2-2; possibly TRBD2 for D (5 bases). The CDR3 extends over 14 amino acids. Germline V gene sequence: CDR1 SGDLS, CDR2 YYNGEE. V lost 1 base to trimming and J lost 4 bases, with 8 bases between them. CDR3 sequence (DNA): TGTGCCAGCAGCGTACGGGAATCCACCGGGGAGCTGTTTTTT. Translating it yields CASSVRESTGELFF.

The chain has TRBV3-1 (or the pseudogene TRBV3-2) and TRBJ1-1; D unresolved. With 6 bases removed from V and 6 bases from J, the gap between germline ends came to 11 bases. Germline CDR1 and CDR2: LGHDT and YNNKEL (reference sequence). This CDR3 is built from 12 residues. The CDR3 DNA reads as TGTGCCAGCAGGCGTGGAGAGGCTGAAGCTTTCTTT. Its protein is CASRRGEAEAFF.